The 10 T cell receptor beta chains given below trace back to one sample, sequenced in a study of beta chain features in type 1 diabetes. The entirety of the isolated RNA underwent reverse transcription, so expressed TCRB transcripts were sequenced. The repertoire was sequenced with immunoSEQ multiplex PCR; TCRdb's copy has only in-frame clones and lacks some. The sample carries roughly 730,000 clones, 13% recorded once. Study-wide findings and caveats: TCRB CDR3s from Type 1 diabetes patients were moderately but significantly shorter in all four CD4+ subsets.

Antigen specificity for these receptors is unknown. Sequencing was carried out using naive CD4+ T cells from blood. The receptors shown here come from a man between 18 and 29 years old with type 1 diabetes.

This clone was observed a handful of times. This chain links TRBV30 with TRBJ1-1; TRBD1 is a possible D gene (6 bases). The V end was cut by 3 bases, the J end by 1 base, with 18 bases between. The CDR3 is 16 amino acids. Per the germline V gene, CDR1 is GTSNPN and CDR2 is SVGIG (reference sequence). Here the CDR3 DNA reads TGTGCCTGGAGACCCGTGGTGGGGGCAAGGAACACTGAAGCTTTCTTT. Protein product: CAWRPVVGARNTEAFF.

The chain is built from TRBV10-1 and TRBJ1-5, with TRBD1 identical over 7 bases. The CDR3 totals 14 residues. The J segment lost 2 bases and the V segment lost 2 bases, leaving 0 bases of the junction unmatched. The germline CDR1 and CDR2 sequences are WNHNN and SYGVQD (reference sequence). In nucleotides, the CDR3 is TGCGCCAGCAGTGAGGGACAGGGCAATCAGCCCCAGCATTTT. Protein product: CASSEGQGNQPQHF.

This clone was picked up a small number of times. The V call is TRBV2, the J call TRBJ1-2; 8 bases are shared with TRBD1. Losses at the gene ends were 4 bases for V and 6 bases for J; bases not matched to a gene: 4. This CDR3 has 13 amino acids. CDR1 is SNHLY and CDR2 is FYNNEI in the germline V gene. The CDR3: CASSVGQGHGYTF. The CDR3 coding sequence is TGTGCCAGCAGTGTCGGACAGGGACATGGCTACACCTTC.

The table lists this clone with a few counts. Other nucleotide sequences from this sample produce the same CDR3. This sequence joins TRBV18 and TRBJ1-1, with D unresolved. V lost 3 bases to trimming and J lost 4 bases, with 6 bases between them. This CDR3 comprises 12 residues. CDR1 is KGHSH and CDR2 is LQKENI in the germline V gene. CDR3 in amino acids: CASSPGSTEAFF. In DNA form, the CDR3 reads TGTGCCAGCTCACCGGGGAGCACTGAAGCTTTCTTT.

In the case of this clone: A read error may account for a junction end that differs from germline. CDR3 in amino acids: CSIESASYRTQYF. The CDR3 nucleotides read TGCAGCATTGAGTCGGCCAGCTATCGGACCCAGTACTTC. This rearrangement joins TRBV29-1 to TRBJ2-5; D is ambiguous. CDR3 length: 13 residues. Germline values: CDR1 SQVTM, CDR2 ANQGSEA.

This clone was observed a few times. The gene calls are TRBV2 and TRBJ1-2; no firm D call. Looked up from germline, CDR1 is SNHLY and CDR2 is FYNNEI. The germline V and J ends were trimmed by 1 base and 3 bases, with 9 bases remaining between them. The CDR3 is made up of 14 amino acids. The CDR3 bases are TGTGCCAGCAGTGAAGGGGGATATTACTATGGCTACACCTTC. This gives the protein CASSEGGYYYGYTF.

The J gene is TRBJ1-1, the V gene TRBV19; D uncertain. Trimming stripped 7 bases from V and 11 bases from J, with 11 bases between. CDR1 LNHDA and CDR2 SQIVND come from the germline V gene (reference sequence). The CDR3 is made up of 10 amino acids. The CDR3 coding sequence is TGTGCCAGTATCCGGGGTCGGGCTTTCTTT. Translating it yields CASIRGRAFF.

The sample holds a few counts of this clone. The chain employs TRBV10-2 and TRBJ1-1, with no clear D. This CDR3 has 15 residues. Per the germline V gene, CDR1 is WSHSY and CDR2 is SAAADI. Trimming pared 3 bases from V and 4 bases from J, leaving 15 bases between. CDR3 protein: CASSDFFVVVTEAFF. CDR3 coding DNA: TGCGCCAGCAGTGATTTCTTTGTGGTTGTCACTGAAGCTTTCTTT.

This clone was picked up a small number of times. The V and J genes are TRBV6-5 and TRBJ1-2, with a possible D match to TRBD1 (5 bases). With 0 bases removed from V and 5 bases from J, the gap between germline ends came to 13 bases. From germline, CDR1 is MNHEY and CDR2 SVGAGI. CDR3 length equals 15 residues. Here the CDR3 reads CASSYSLGAVYGYTF. CDR3 nucleotide sequence: TGTGCCAGCAGTTACTCGTTAGGGGCCGTTTATGGCTACACCTTC.

This clone showed up just a few times. The V gene is TRBV7-9, the J gene TRBJ1-2; TRBD1 matches at 9 bases. Germline V gene sequence: CDR1 SEHNR, CDR2 FQNEAQ (reference sequence). Trimming removed 7 bases from V and 2 bases from J; junction bases left unmatched: 5. The CDR3 has 14 residues. CDR3 sequence: CASTSGTGNYGYTF. CDR3 in DNA: TGTGCCAGCACCTCGGGGACAGGGAACTATGGCTACACCTTC.